These 8 T cell receptor beta chains share one sample of origin, sequenced in a study of T cell responses to AZD1222 COVID-19 vaccine. Data came from immunoSEQ multiplex PCR; TCRdb stores just in-frame clones and leaves some out. The sample includes 89,000 or so clones, about 87% of them seen just once. Sequencing was performed on peripheral blood, taken on day 0 of AZD1222 vaccination. These receptors all stem from an adult in good health.

Here the CDR3 reads CASSRSGGTDTQYF. The CDR3, as DNA: TGTGCCAGCAGCCGATCTGGGGGCACAGATACGCAGTATTTT. The rearrangement uses TRBV4-2 and TRBJ2-3; no firm D call. CDR3 size: 14 residues. Germline CDR1 LGHNA, CDR2 YNFKEQ. Trimming cost V 4 bases and J 1 base, with 9 bases left between them.

This clone was recorded once. J is TRBJ2-5 and V is TRBV5-4, with TRBD1 matching 8 bases. This CDR3 is 15 amino acids long. The V gene's germline CDR1 is SGHNT and CDR2 YYREEE (reference sequence). The V and J ends lost 7 bases and 5 bases, in that order; junction bases with no gene match: 13. Here the CDR3 reads CASWRGAGGVETQYF. CDR3 bases: TGTGCCAGCTGGAGGGGGGCAGGGGGCGTCGAGACCCAGTACTTC.

This chain uses TRBV6-1 with TRBJ1-2, with D unresolved. Germline CDR1 and CDR2: MNHNS and SASEGT. Trimming took off 3 bases at V and 6 bases at J, with 11 bases between the two ends. The CDR3 is made up of 13 amino acids. The CDR3 DNA reads TGTGCCAGCAGTGACACGGGATGGAATGGCTACACCTTC. Residues: CASSDTGWNGYTF.

This clone was picked up one time. The chain couples TRBV9 to TRBJ1-4; D remains unclear. V lost 0 bases, J lost 7 bases, and 10 bases lay in between. Germline CDR1 and CDR2: SGDLS and YYNGEE. The CDR3 consists of 14 residues. DNA of the CDR3: TGTGCCAGCAGCGTAGAAGGGAAGGGTGAAAAACTGTTTTTT. The encoded protein is CASSVEGKGEKLFF.

The chain uses TRBV5-1 and TRBJ1-1; 8 bases map to TRBD1. The germline V gene has CDR1 SGHRS and CDR2 YFSETQ. The trim removed 5 bases at V and 0 bases at J, leaving 6 bases unmatched. The CDR3 consists of 15 residues. The CDR3 is CASRPTGALNTEAFF. DNA for the CDR3: TGCGCCAGCAGACCGACAGGGGCCCTGAACACTGAAGCTTTCTTT.

Remarks on this clone: One end of the junction is discordant with germline, which a read error may explain. The V gene is TRBV14, the J gene TRBJ2-7; possible D gene TRBD1, 5 bases. Per germline, CDR1 SGHDN and CDR2 FVKESK. The CDR3 consists of 13 residues. The CDR3 loop reads CASSQDQGHEQYF. DNA for the CDR3: TGTGCCAGCAGTCAAGATCAGGGCCACGAGCAGTACTTC.

The CDR3 DNA follows: TGTGCCAGCAGTGACCCTCGGGACATCGTTTTTTTT. Translation gives CASSDPRDIVFF. The rearrangement uses TRBV6-1 and TRBJ1-4, with a weak D call TRBD1 (6 bases). The V end was cut by 3 bases, the J end by 17 bases, with 16 bases between. CDR1 MNHNS and CDR2 SASEGT come from the germline V gene. The CDR3 runs to 12 residues.

DNA of the CDR3: TGTGCCAGCAGGAGGAACTTTAAAGGGGAAAAACTGTTTTTT. Translated: CASRRNFKGEKLFF. The chain carries TRBV6-5 and TRBJ1-4; D is undetermined. CDR1 and CDR2 (germline): MNHEY, SVGAGI. The V end lost 6 bases, the J end lost 8 bases, and 16 bases lay between the germline ends. This CDR3 contains 14 residues.